The rows below give T cell receptor beta chains drawn from one sample of a study of T cell responses to AZD1222 COVID-19 vaccine. The assay was immunoSEQ multiplex PCR, and TCRdb's table has in-frame clones only and misses some. The profile shows roughly 87,000 clones, about nine tenths of them singletons. Here the sequenced sample was peripheral blood, taken 28 days after the second AZD1222 dose. The receptors derive from an adult who received the AZD1222 COVID-19 vaccine. Both conserved end residues are trimmed from each CDR3. The order of the fields is V gene, J gene, CDR3 protein.

>TRBV6-2/TRBV6-3|TRBJ2-5
ASSFLGLAGETQY
>TRBV7-3|TRBJ1-5
ASSWQGGKGQPQH
>TRBV5-1|TRBJ2-2
ASRGAGGGLNTGELF
>TRBV7-6|TRBJ2-2
ASSDPPHFAPPNTGELF
>TRBV11-2|TRBJ1-1
ASSLRRAQMNTEAF
>TRBV11-2|TRBJ2-1
ASSLDFAGGLYNEQF
>TRBV19|TRBJ1-1
ASSKDGFGSTEAF
>TRBV6-5|TRBJ1-2
ASSMTGRVGGYT
>TRBV4-1|TRBJ1-2
ASSQVNYGYT
>TRBV29-1|TRBJ2-1
SVEMAPEQGSYNEQF
>TRBV3-1/TRBV3-2|TRBJ1-3
ASSQVSVPNTIY
>TRBV20-1|TRBJ1-2
SAQGFHT
>TRBV14|TRBJ1-1
ASSQDGSTTEAF
>TRBV4-1|TRBJ1-1
ASSQTMFSLNTEAF
>TRBV5-1|TRBJ1-2
ASSFTGGAGGYT
>TRBV5-4|TRBJ1-2
ASSLVGGNYGYT
>TRBV19|TRBJ1-4
ASSPQATNEKLF
>TRBV27|TRBJ1-4
ASGTGGWGEKLF
>TRBV4-2|TRBJ1-2
ASSQVPGDYGYT
>TRBV11-3|TRBJ2-7
ASSLPLGAAYEQY
>TRBV29-1|TRBJ1-2
SVDTRQGGNYGYT
>TRBV5-1|TRBJ1-6
ASSDARTNSPLH
>TRBV9|TRBJ1-2
ASSAVGGYGYT
>TRBV5-1|TRBJ2-5
ASSYQWEETQY
>TRBV5-1|TRBJ1-5
ASSLGAGPNQPQH
>TRBV7-3|TRBJ2-1
ASSRGPWEGNEQF
>TRBV11-3|TRBJ1-1
ASRHGTGGKTEAF
>TRBV7-9|TRBJ2-3
ASSLYSTSGGTDTQY
>TRBV29-1|TRBJ1-1
RGGQTNTEAF
>TRBV25-1|TRBJ1-1
ASRGEGLNTEAF
>TRBV28|TRBJ1-1
ASSLGGNTEAF
>TRBV27|TRBJ1-3
ASSLQGSVGNTIY